This T cell receptor beta chain stems from a study of spatial heterogeneity in lung cancer. Study observations and caveats: At tumor resection, ubiquitous expanded TCRs were detected in blood more often than later.

This clonotype was seen many times. The antigen remains unidentified. Indicated time point: blood at routine non-recurrence follow-up after resection. Germline V CDR1 and CDR2: MDHEN, SYDVKM. This CDR3 is built from 12 residues. V trimming: 10 bases; J trimming: 4 bases; junction bases outside the gene matches: 6. TCRdb itself ran the 5' RACE reads through MiXCR, one entry per CDR3 protein. The repertoire includes tens of thousands of distinct CDR3 sequences, 12% of them detected once, and 30% to 35% sits in the top ten. The chain carries TRBV28 and TRBJ1-2; 7 bases match TRBD1. The sequences come from PBMCs, collected at follow-up. The origin of this receptor is a male donor with early-stage non-small cell lung cancer. DNA of the CDR3: TGTGCCACCCTAGACAGGGTCTATGGCTACACCTTC. This gives the protein CATLDRVYGYTF.